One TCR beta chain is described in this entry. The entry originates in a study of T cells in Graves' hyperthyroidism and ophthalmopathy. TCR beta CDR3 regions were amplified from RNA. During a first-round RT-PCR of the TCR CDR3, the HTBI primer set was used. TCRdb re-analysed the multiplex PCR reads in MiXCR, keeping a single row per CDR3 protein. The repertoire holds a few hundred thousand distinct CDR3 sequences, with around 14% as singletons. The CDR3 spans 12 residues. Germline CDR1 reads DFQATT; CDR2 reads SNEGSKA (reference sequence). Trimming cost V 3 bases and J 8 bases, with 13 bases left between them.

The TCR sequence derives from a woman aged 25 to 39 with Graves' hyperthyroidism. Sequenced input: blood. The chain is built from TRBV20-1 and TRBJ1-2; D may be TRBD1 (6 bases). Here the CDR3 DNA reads TGCAGTGCTAGTGATGGGGGCACGGGCTACACCTTC. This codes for CSASDGGTGYTF.